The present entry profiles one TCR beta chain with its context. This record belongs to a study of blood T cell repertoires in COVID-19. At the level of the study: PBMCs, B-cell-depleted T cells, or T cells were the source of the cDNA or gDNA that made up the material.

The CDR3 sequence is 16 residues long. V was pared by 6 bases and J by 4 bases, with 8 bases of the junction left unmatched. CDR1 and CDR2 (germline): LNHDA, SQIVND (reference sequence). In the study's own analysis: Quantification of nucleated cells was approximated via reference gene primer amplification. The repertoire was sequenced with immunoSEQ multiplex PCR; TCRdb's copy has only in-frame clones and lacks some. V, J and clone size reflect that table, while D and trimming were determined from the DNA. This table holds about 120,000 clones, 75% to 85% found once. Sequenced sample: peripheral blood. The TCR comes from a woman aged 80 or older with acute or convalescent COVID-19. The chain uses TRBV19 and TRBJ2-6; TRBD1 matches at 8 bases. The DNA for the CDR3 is TGTGCCAGTAGAGCTCAGGGGGCGCAAGGGGCCAACGTCCTGACTTTC. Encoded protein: CASRAQGAQGANVLTF.